These 21 T cell receptor beta chains came from one sample sequenced in a study of blood T cell repertoires in COVID-19. Some clones are missing from TCRdb's copy, which holds only in-frame ones; the method was immunoSEQ multiplex PCR. The table includes roughly 180,000 clones, about 78% detected once. Sequenced sample: peripheral blood. Every receptor here comes from a woman aged 50 to 60 with active or convalescent COVID-19.

This chain links TRBV6-6 with TRBJ1-1; 7 bases are a match to TRBD1. V dropped 2 bases and J dropped 1; count of bases not matched to a gene: 4. CDR3 length equals 15 residues. Looked up from germline, CDR1 is MNHNY and CDR2 is SVGAGI (reference sequence). In nucleotides, the CDR3 is TGTGCCAGCAGTTACCCCAGGACAGGGAACACTGAAGCTTTCTTT. This sequence encodes CASSYPRTGNTEAFF.

Note on this clone: Other DNA sequences in this sample translate to the same CDR3. The rearrangement joins TRBV4-3 to TRBJ1-2, with D perhaps matching TRBD1 (5 bases). The V and J ends lost 0 bases and 4 bases respectively, with 9 bases between them. The CDR3 spans 14 residues. Germline values: CDR1 LGHNA, CDR2 YSLEER. Here the CDR3 reads CASSQDRGVYGYTF. The CDR3, as DNA: TGCGCCAGCAGCCAAGATAGGGGTGTCTATGGCTACACCTTC.

V gene TRBV4-2 combines with J gene TRBJ2-7; D is perhaps TRBD1 (5 bases). CDR3 length equals 14 residues. In germline, CDR1 is LGHNA, CDR2 YNFKEQ. Between the trimmed V and J ends, which lost 5 bases and 2 bases, there was a span of 13 bases. DNA for the CDR3: TGTGCCAGCAGCGATCAGGGAAGGGCCTACGAGCAGTACTTC. It is translated as CASSDQGRAYEQYF.

As to this clone: At one end the junction does not follow the germline gene, possibly because of a read error. The chain combines TRBV7-2 with TRBJ1-4; TRBD1 is a possible D gene (6 bases). The CDR3 covers 14 residues. The V gene's germline CDR1 is SGHTA and CDR2 FQGNSA. In DNA form, the CDR3 reads TGTGCCAGCAGCTTAGTTAGCCAGGGGAACCCTACGGTTTTT. Its translation: CASSLVSQGNPTVF.

The chain employs TRBV30 and TRBJ2-5, with unresolved D. Looked up from germline, CDR1 is GTSNPN and CDR2 is SVGIG (reference sequence). The CDR3 length is 16 residues. V lost 5 bases and J lost 5, with 24 bases in between. CDR3 in amino acids: CAWAPKLRMVRETQYF. The CDR3 DNA sequence: TGTGCCTGGGCCCCGAAATTACGCATGGTTCGGGAGACCCAGTACTTC.

This chain joins TRBV5-1 and TRBJ1-4; D may be TRBD1 (6 bases). V was clipped by 4 bases and J by 6 bases, with 16 bases between them. Germline values: CDR1 SGHRS, CDR2 YFSETQ. This CDR3 has 15 amino acids. CDR3 residues: CASSDPQGTDEKLFF. For the CDR3, the DNA is TGCGCCAGCAGCGATCCACAGGGAACAGATGAAAAACTGTTTTTT. The full variable domain, its missing parts supplied by reference TRBV5-1 and TRBJ1-4, is KAGVTQTPRYLIKTRGQQVTLSCSPISGHRSVSWYQQTPGQGLQFLFEYFSETQRNKGNFPGRFSGRQFSNSRSEMNVSTLELGDSALYLCASSDPQGTDEKLFFGSGTQLSVL.

V gene TRBV5-1 combines with J gene TRBJ2-7; weak D call: TRBD2 (5 bases). The CDR3 has 15 amino acids. Germline V gene sequence: CDR1 SGHRS, CDR2 YFSETQ. The germline V and J ends were trimmed by 4 bases and 1 base, with 15 bases remaining between them. CDR3 loop: CASSHGRGFSYEQYF. CDR3 coding DNA: TGCGCCAGCAGCCACGGACGGGGTTTTTCCTACGAGCAGTACTTC.

The chain links TRBV12-3 or TRBV12-4 to TRBJ1-5; D remains ambiguous. With 3 bases removed from V and 5 bases from J, the gap between germline ends came to 8 bases. This CDR3 is built from 13 residues. CDR3 DNA sequence: TGTGCCAGCAGTTTGACCGCGGATCAGCCCCAGCATTTT. Translated: CASSLTADQPQHF.

The chain joins TRBV7-2 to TRBJ1-2, with TRBD1 matching 8 bases. The germline V gene has CDR1 SGHTA and CDR2 FQGNSA. The CDR3 runs 16 residues. J was trimmed by 2 bases and V by 5 bases; bases with no gene match: 10. CDR3 DNA: TGTGCCAGCAGCCAAGGGTTGGACAGGGACAACTATGGCTACACCTTC. Its protein is CASSQGLDRDNYGYTF.

The chain links TRBV5-1 to TRBJ1-2; a possible D gene is TRBD1 (6 bases). V lost 3 bases, J lost 5 bases, and 11 bases lay in between. Germline lookup yields CDR1 SGHRS and CDR2 YFSETQ. The CDR3 totals 13 residues. The CDR3 protein is CASSSDGQYGYTF. DNA for the CDR3: TGCGCCAGCAGCTCTGACGGACAGTATGGCTACACCTTC.

The CDR3 nucleotides are TGTGCCAGCAGTGAAGCAGCACTTTTAGAGCAGTACTTC. This sequence encodes CASSEAALLEQYF. The J gene is TRBJ2-7, the V gene TRBV2, with no clear D. Germline V gene sequence: CDR1 SNHLY, CDR2 FYNNEI. The CDR3 sequence is 13 residues long. V lost 0 bases and J lost 7, with 10 bases in between.

This rearrangement joins TRBV6-2 or TRBV6-3 to TRBJ1-5; 10 nucleotides match TRBD1. This CDR3 spans 15 amino acids. Germline CDR1 and CDR2: MNHEY and SVGEGT. The V gene end was trimmed by 4 bases and the J gene end by 8 bases; junction bases not matched to a gene: 8. CDR3 bases: TGTGCCAGCAGTTCCGGACAGGGGGTTTGGGAGCCCCAGCATTTT. It specifies CASSSGQGVWEPQHF.

The V and J genes are TRBV9 and TRBJ1-6; 10 bases align to TRBD1. The CDR3 sequence is 16 residues long. Losses at the gene ends were 0 bases for V and 7 bases for J; bases not matched to a gene: 4. The germline V gene encodes CDR1 SGDLS and CDR2 YYNGEE. The CDR3 here is CASSVAGTGENSPLHF. The CDR3 region has the DNA TGTGCCAGCAGCGTAGCAGGGACAGGGGAGAATTCACCCCTCCACTTT.

V is TRBV7-3 and J is TRBJ2-5, with a weak D call TRBD2 (5 bases). V lost 5 bases and J 3 bases, leaving 16 bases between the germline ends. Germline CDR1 and CDR2: SGHTA and FQGTGA. The CDR3 has 15 residues. CDR3 in DNA: TGTGCCAGCAGCCGTTCGGGGATGAGTGAAGAGACCCAGTACTTC. Its protein product is CASSRSGMSEETQYF. The full variable domain, with the rest looked up from reference TRBV7-3 and TRBJ2-5, is GAGVSQTPSNKVTEKGKYVELRCDPISGHTALYWYRQSLGQGPEFLIYFQGTGAADDSGLPNDRFFAVRPEGSVSTLKIQRTERGDSAVYLCASSRSGMSEETQYFGPGTRLLVL.

The rearrangement uses TRBV5-5 and TRBJ1-4; no clear D. Trimming removed 0 bases from V and 2 bases from J, with 11 bases in between. Germline V gives CDR1 SGHKS, CDR2 YYEKEE (reference sequence). The CDR3 is 16 residues long. This chain's CDR3 is CASSLGAGSTNEKLFF. For the CDR3, the DNA is TGTGCCAGCAGCTTGGGAGCGGGATCGACTAATGAAAAACTGTTTTTT.

The chain recombines TRBV7-2 with TRBJ1-3; 8 bases match TRBD1. V was clipped by 3 bases and J by 5 bases; unmatched bases: 6. The CDR3 runs to 15 residues. CDR1 and CDR2 from the germline V gene are SGHTA and FQGNSA. This CDR3 reads CASSFSGQGRNTIYF. CDR3 sequence (DNA): TGTGCCAGCAGCTTCTCCGGACAGGGACGAAACACCATATATTTT.

This chain connects TRBV5-6 to TRBJ2-7; D is undetermined. CDR3 size: 14 residues. Germline CDR1 SGHDT, CDR2 YYEEEE. Trimming cost V 4 bases and J 3 bases, with 14 bases left between them. The CDR3 reads CASSRSPGLYEQYF. DNA for the CDR3: TGTGCCAGCAGCCGTTCACCAGGTCTCTACGAGCAGTACTTC. The complete variable domain, with remaining parts taken from reference TRBV5-6 and TRBJ2-7, reads DAGVTQSPTHLIKTRGQQVTLRCSPKSGHDTVSWYQQALGQGPQFIFQYYEEEERQRGNFPDRFSGHQFPNYSSELNVNALLLGDSALYLCASSRSPGLYEQYFGPGTRLTVT.

This chain links TRBV6-1 with TRBJ2-7; 8 bases fit TRBD1. Trimming at V came to 2 bases and at J to 3 bases, leaving 3 bases not matched to a gene. Germline-derived CDR1 and CDR2 are MNHNS and SASEGT. The CDR3 consists of 14 residues. The CDR3 bases are TGTGCCAGCAGTGAAAGGACAGGGAACTACGAGCAGTACTTC. It translates to CASSERTGNYEQYF.

The chain combines TRBV5-1 with TRBJ1-6; 10 bases line up with TRBD1. CDR1 is SGHRS and CDR2 is YFSETQ in the germline V gene. J lost 5 bases, V lost 6 bases, and 5 bases had no gene match. The CDR3 runs 15 residues. CDR3: CASTPTGGNNSPLHF. The CDR3 bases are TGCGCCAGCACCCCGACAGGGGGCAATAATTCACCCCTCCACTTT.

The chain employs TRBV28 and TRBJ2-2, with 8 positions matching TRBD2. Germline loops: CDR1 MDHEN, CDR2 SYDVKM. CDR3 length equals 16 residues. J was trimmed by 2 bases and V by 5 bases; bases with no gene match: 7. The CDR3 DNA reads as TGTGCCAGCAGTCTTTTTACTAGCGGCAACACCGGGGAGCTGTTTTTT. It specifies CASSLFTSGNTGELFF. The variable domain in full, with the rest retrieved from reference TRBV28 and TRBJ2-2, is DVKVTQSSRYLVKRTGEKVFLECVQDMDHENMFWYRQDPGLGLRLIYFSYDVKMKEKGDIPEGYSVSREKKERFSLILESASTNQTSMYLCASSLFTSGNTGELFFGEGSRLTVL.

The rearrangement links TRBV9 to TRBJ2-2, with 7 bases matching TRBD2. Per germline, CDR1 SGDLS and CDR2 YYNGEE. CDR3 length: 16 residues. V dropped 0 bases and J dropped 0; count of bases not matched to a gene: 2. This CDR3 reads CASSVVSGANTGELFF. CDR3 DNA: TGTGCCAGCAGCGTAGTGAGCGGGGCGAACACCGGGGAGCTGTTTTTT.